This record covers a single T cell receptor beta chain. No antigen is known for it. CDR1 is SGHRS, CDR2 YFSETQ, per germline. The CDR3 consists of 15 residues. Trimming stripped 4 bases from V and 5 bases from J, with 16 bases between. These data come from a study of cytomegalovirus exposure and HLA in healthy donors. Broader study findings: Most TCR sequences were seen very rarely across donors, but some public TCRs occurred in many. It was 150 to 200 TCR beta chains that were listed as cytomegalovirus-associated. It was reportedly the case that the classifier diagnosed cytomegalovirus status with high specificity and sensitivity. Under in vitro conditions, three CMV-associated chains were confirmed as specific for CMV antigens.

Sequenced by immunoSEQ multiplex PCR; TCRdb stores in-frame clones only, minus some. The table has 60,000 to 75,000 clones, approximately 96% seen once; the top ten hold 0.7% to 0.95%. J is TRBJ1-5 and V is TRBV5-1, with D tentatively TRBD1 (6 bases). The sequencing input was PBMCs. The receptor was derived from a man aged 18 to 30 in good health and CMV-seronegative. CDR3 in amino acids: CASSPTGSRYQPQHF. CDR3 nucleotide sequence: TGCGCCAGCAGCCCCACAGGGTCGCGGTATCAGCCCCAGCATTTT.